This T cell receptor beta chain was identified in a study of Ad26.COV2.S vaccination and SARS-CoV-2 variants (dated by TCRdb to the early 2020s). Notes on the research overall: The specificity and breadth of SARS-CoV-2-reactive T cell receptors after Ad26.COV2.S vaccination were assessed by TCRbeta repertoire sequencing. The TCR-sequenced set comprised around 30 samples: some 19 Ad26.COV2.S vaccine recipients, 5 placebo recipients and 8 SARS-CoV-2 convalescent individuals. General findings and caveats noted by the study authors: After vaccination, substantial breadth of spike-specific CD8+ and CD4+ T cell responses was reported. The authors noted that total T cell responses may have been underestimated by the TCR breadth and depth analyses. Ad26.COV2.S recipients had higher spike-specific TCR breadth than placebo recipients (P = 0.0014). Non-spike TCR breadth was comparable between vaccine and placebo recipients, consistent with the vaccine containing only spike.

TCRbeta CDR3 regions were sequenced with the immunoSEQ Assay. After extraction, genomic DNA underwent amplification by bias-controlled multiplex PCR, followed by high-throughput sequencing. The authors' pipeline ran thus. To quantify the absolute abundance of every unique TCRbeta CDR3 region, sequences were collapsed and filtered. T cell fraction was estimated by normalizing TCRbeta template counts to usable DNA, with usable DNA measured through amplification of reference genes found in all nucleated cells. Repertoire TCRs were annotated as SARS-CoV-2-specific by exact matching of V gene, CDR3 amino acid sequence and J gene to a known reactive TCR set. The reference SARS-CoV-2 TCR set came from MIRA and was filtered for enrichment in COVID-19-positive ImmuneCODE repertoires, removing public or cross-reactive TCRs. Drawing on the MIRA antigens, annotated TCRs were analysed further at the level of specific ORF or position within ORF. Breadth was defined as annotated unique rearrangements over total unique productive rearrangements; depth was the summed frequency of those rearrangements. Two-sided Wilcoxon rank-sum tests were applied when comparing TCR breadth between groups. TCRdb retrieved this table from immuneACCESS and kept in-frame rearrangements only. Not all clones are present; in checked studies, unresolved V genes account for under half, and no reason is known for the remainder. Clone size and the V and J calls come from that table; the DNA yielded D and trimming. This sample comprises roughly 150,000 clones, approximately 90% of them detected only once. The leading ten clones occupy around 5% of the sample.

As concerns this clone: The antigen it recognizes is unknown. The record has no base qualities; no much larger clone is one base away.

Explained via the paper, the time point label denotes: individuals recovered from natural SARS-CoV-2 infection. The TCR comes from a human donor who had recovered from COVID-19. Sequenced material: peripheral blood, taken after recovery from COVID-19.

In nucleotides, the sequence is TGCAGCGTTGTCTCCACGGGGGGGCTGGGGACCGGGGAGCTGTTTTTT. Translation gives CSVVSTGGLGTGELFF. The chain employs TRBV29-1 and TRBJ2-2, with 8 bases aligning to TRBD2. The CDR1 and CDR2 encoded by the germline V gene are SQVTM and ANQGSEA. Compared with germline, V lacks 4 bases and J lacks 5 bases; bases without a gene match: 12. The CDR3 holds 16 amino acids from the cysteine to the phenylalanine. The DNA shown is the 48-base CDR3, in frame from base 1.